This TCR beta chain derives from a study of cytomegalovirus exposure and HLA in healthy donors. In the study overall: As an earlier analysis found, about 190 million T cells yielded fewer than 130 million unique TCR beta sequences. Across about 400 genotyped donors, 81% landed in the Caucasian-associated ancestry cluster. General study findings and limits: A later analysis found most CMV-associated TCR beta chains apparently HLA-restricted. Follow-up analysis found HLA locus-dependent TCR association rates, highest for DRB1 and lowest for HLA-C.

In the PCR, 60 Vbeta and 13 Jbeta primers were used. The data were produced by immunoSEQ multiplex PCR, yet TCRdb's version contains in-frame clones alone and is incomplete. Among fewer than 200,000 clones listed, around 76% were seen once. V lost 5 bases and J lost 1; bases outside the gene matches: 4. The length of the CDR3 is 14 residues. Germline CDR1 and CDR2: LNHDA and SQIVND (reference sequence). On this clone itself: The antigen remains undetermined.

This receptor was obtained from a girl between 10 and 17 years old in good health and CMV-seropositive. The V gene is TRBV19, the J gene TRBJ1-2, with 7 bases aligning to TRBD1. Sequenced sample: PBMCs. Written as DNA, the CDR3 is TGTGCCAGTAGTCCGGGACAGAATAACTATGGCTACACCTTC. Residues: CASSPGQNNYGYTF.